This TCR beta chain was captured by sequencing in a study of blood T cell repertoires in COVID-19. Study as a whole: Donors in the United States, Italy and Spain gave samples during acute or convalescent COVID-19. T cells, B-cell-depleted T cells, or PBMCs supplied cDNA or gDNA.

Patients in Seattle were enrolled during active infection, then followed longitudinally. Trimming stripped 3 bases from V and 2 bases from J, with 15 bases between. The CDR3 is made up of 16 amino acids. Germline V gene lookup returns CDR1 SGDLS and CDR2 YYNGEE. How the authors handled the data: Using reference gene primer amplification, nucleated cell counts were estimated. The protocol was immunoSEQ multiplex PCR, while the TCRdb copy is restricted to in-frame clones and leaves out a portion. The D gene and trimming were derived from the DNA, and the V and J assignments and clone size from that table. The repertoire consists of 200,000 to 250,000 clones, with roughly four fifths occurring once and the leading ten covering roughly 8%.

This TCR derives from a woman of 80 years or more with COVID-19, enrolled during active disease. This chain joins TRBV9 and TRBJ1-3; no reliable D call. Sequenced sample: peripheral blood. The CDR3 here is CASSATSGGAGNTIYF. DNA of the CDR3: TGTGCCAGCAGCGCTACCTCGGGAGGAGCTGGAAACACCATATATTTT.